This record concerns one T cell receptor (beta chain) sequence. This sample is drawn from a study of blood T cell repertoires in COVID-19. At the level of the study: Researchers got acute and convalescent COVID-19 samples from the United States, Italy and Spain.

This CDR3 comprises 14 residues. Germline loops: CDR1 MNHEY, CDR2 SVGAGI. The V end lost 2 bases, the J end lost 1 base, and 8 bases lay between the germline ends. In the study's own analysis: Amplifying reference gene primers gave estimates of nucleated cell counts. The table came from immunoSEQ multiplex PCR; TCRdb's copy has only in-frame clones and leaves some out. V, J and clone size reflect that table, while D and trimming were determined from the DNA. This sample has 110,000 or so clones; roughly 80% occur once, and the top ten carry under 9.5%. V and J are TRBV6-5 and TRBJ1-1, with D possibly being TRBD1 (5 bases). Sequenced material: peripheral blood. The source is a woman in her 40s with acute or convalescent COVID-19. The DNA of the CDR3 is TGTGCCAGCAGTTACGGGGCGTCGAACACTGAAGCTTTCTTT. Protein product: CASSYGASNTEAFF.